Included here is one TCR beta chain sequence, with context. Its antigen is unknown. The PCR ran on 60 Vbeta and 13 Jbeta primers. Assay: immunoSEQ multiplex PCR; the TCRdb copy retains only in-frame clones and omits some. This table has 110,000 to 150,000 clones, 79% appearing once. This record belongs to a study of cytomegalovirus exposure and HLA in healthy donors. Background on the study: Of the donors genotyped, some 400 in all, around 77% fell in the Caucasian-associated ancestry cluster.

Study-wide results and caveats: A cluster of highly shared sequence variants was likely a sequencing artifact.

The germline gives CDR1 KGHSH, CDR2 LQKENI. The CDR3 runs to 16 residues. The V gene lost 1 base and the J gene lost 9 bases, with 19 bases spanning the gap. This TCR derives from a man younger than 30 in good health and CMV-seronegative. The chain couples TRBV18 to TRBJ1-5, with D possibly matching TRBD1 (5 bases). Sequencing was performed on PBMCs. The CDR3 sequence is CASSPQWAGQFGPQHF. CDR3 sequence (DNA): TGTGCCAGCTCACCACAATGGGCAGGGCAATTTGGGCCCCAGCATTTT.